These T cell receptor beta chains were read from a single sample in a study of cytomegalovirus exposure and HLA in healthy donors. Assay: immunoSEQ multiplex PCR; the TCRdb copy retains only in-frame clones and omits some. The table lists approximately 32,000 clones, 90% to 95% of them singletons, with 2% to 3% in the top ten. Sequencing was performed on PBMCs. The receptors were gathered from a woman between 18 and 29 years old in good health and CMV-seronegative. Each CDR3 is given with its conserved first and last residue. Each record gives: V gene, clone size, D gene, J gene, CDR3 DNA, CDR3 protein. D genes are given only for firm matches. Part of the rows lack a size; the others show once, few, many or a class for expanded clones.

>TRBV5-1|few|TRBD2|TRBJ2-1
TGCGCCAGCAGCCCCCGACTAGCGGGAGGGAATGAGCAGTTCTTC
CASSPRLAGGNEQFF
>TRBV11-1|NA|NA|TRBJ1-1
TGTGCCAGCAGCTCCCGGCAGGGAAAAAACACTGAAGCTTTCTTT
CASSSRQGKNTEAFF
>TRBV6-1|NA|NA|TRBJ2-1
TGTGCCAGCAGTGGGGCGTTCCTCACCTACAATGAGCAGTTCTTC
CASSGAFLTYNEQFF
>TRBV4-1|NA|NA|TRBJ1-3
TGCGCCAGCAGCGACGCACAGAGCTCTGGAAACACCATATATTTT
CASSDAQSSGNTIYF
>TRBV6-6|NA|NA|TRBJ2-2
TGTGCCAGCAGTTACGTGGGGGCGCGTTTCGGGGAGCTGTTTTTT
CASSYVGARFGELFF
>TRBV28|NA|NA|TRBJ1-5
TGTGCCAGCAGTTCGTACAGGGAGAAGAATCAGCCCCAGCATTTT
CASSSYREKNQPQHF
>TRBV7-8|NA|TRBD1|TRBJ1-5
TGTGCCAGCAGCGCTCGACAGGGTGGAGGTTATAGCAATCAGCCCCAGCATTTT
CASSARQGGGYSNQPQHF
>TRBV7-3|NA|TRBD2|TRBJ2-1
TGTGCCAGCAGCTTCGCGGGACTAGCTGAAAATGAGCAGTTCTTC
CASSFAGLAENEQFF
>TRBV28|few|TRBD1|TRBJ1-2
TGTGCCAGCAGGCGAGGACAGGGGGTTAACTATGGCTACACCTTC
CASRRGQGVNYGYTF
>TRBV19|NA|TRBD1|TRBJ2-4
TGTGCCAGTAGGAGCGGGACAGGGGGCCATCGTACGTACTTC
CASRSGTGGHRTYF